The text below deals with one T cell receptor (beta chain). This entry comes from a study of CD8 T cells in Susac syndrome. The authors reverse transcribed about 0.5 to 1 ug RNA with random hexamers. TCRdb re-called the immunoSEQ multiplex PCR reads with MiXCR, one entry per CDR3 protein. The repertoire holds about 130,000 distinct CDR3 sequences, with 85% to 95% as singletons. This CDR3 contains 16 residues. Germline V gives CDR1 MNHEY, CDR2 SMNVEV (reference sequence). Unmatched junction bases numbered 12, after V lost 6 bases and J lost 5 bases. This receptor was obtained from a human donor with Susac syndrome. The source material was CD8+ T cells from PBMCs. The chain carries TRBV27 and TRBJ2-5; TRBD1 aligns across 10 bases. CDR3 protein: CASSPPPTGGRETQYF. Here the CDR3 DNA reads TGTGCCAGCAGCCCACCCCCGACAGGGGGCCGGGAGACCCAGTACTTC.